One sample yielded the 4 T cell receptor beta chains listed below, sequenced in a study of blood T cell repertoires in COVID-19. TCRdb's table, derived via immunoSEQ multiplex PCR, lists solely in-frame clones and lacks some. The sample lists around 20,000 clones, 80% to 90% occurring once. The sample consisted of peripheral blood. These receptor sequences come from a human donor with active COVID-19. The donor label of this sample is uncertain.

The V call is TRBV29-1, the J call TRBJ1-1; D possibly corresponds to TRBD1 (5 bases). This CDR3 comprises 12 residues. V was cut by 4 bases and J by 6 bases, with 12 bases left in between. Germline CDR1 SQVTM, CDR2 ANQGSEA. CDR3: CSVGRGDAEAFF. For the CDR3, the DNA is TGCAGCGTTGGACGGGGGGACGCTGAAGCTTTCTTT. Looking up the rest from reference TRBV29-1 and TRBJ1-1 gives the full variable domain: SAVISQKPSRDICQRGTSLTIQCQVDSQVTMMFWYRQQPGQSLTLIATANQGSEATYESGFVIDKFPISRPNLTFSTLTVSNMSPEDSSIYLCSVGRGDAEAFFGQGTRLTVV.

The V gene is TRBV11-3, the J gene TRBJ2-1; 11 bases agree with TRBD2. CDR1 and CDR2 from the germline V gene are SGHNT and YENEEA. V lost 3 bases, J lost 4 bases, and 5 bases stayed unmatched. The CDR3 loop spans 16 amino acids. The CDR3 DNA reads TGTGCCAGCAGCTTCCGGGGGACTAGCGGTTACAATGAGCAGTTCTTC. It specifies CASSFRGTSGYNEQFF.

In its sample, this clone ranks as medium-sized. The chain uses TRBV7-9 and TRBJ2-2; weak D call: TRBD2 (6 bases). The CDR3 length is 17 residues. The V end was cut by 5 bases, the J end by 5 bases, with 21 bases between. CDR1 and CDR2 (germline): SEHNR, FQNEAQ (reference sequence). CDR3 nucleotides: TGTGCCAGCAGCGGGCCGGGACTCCGGCAGGTAACCGGGGAGCTGTTTTTT. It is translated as CASSGPGLRQVTGELFF.

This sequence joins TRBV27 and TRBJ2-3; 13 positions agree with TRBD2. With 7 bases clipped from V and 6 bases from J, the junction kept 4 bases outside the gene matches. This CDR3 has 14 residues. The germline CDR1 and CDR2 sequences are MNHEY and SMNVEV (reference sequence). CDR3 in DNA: TGTGCCAGCAAAAAACTAGCGGGAGGGGATACGCAGTATTTT. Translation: CASKKLAGGDTQYF.